This T cell receptor beta chain came from a study of T-cell reconstitution after alpha-beta-depleted transplantation in children. It was with unique molecular identifiers that the TCRbeta library was prepared. MiXCR, run by TCRdb on the PCR reads, gives a single entry per CDR3 protein. The sample holds roughly 310,000 distinct CDR3 sequences, 23% seen once. General study results and limits: Among T cells one year after transplant, newly produced cells accounted for most counts and diversity. There were some patients whose high TCRbeta diversity at day 60 came from surviving recipient T cells and thymic progenitors. There were reportedly several hundred expanded graft clones from which alpha-beta T cells came about two months after transplant.

Regarding this clonotype: Its antigen is unknown.

The starting material was PBMCs, mostly from graft donor cells, obtained 180 days after TCRalphabeta/CD19-depleted stem cell transplant. The receptor comes from a male patient between 10 and 17 years old who had a stem cell transplant for acute lymphoblastic leukemia, so the T cells may come from the graft donor.

As DNA, the CDR3 is TGTGCCACCAGACTAGCGGGCTACAATGAGCAGTTCTTC. This encodes CATRLAGYNEQFF. This chain uses TRBV7-9 with TRBJ2-1, with TRBD2 matching over 10 bases. CDR1 SEHNR and CDR2 FQNEAQ come from the germline V gene (reference sequence). The CDR3 is 13 residues long. The trim removed 10 bases at V and 3 bases at J, leaving 3 bases unmatched.